The sequence of this T cell receptor beta chain was determined in a study of blood T cell repertoires in COVID-19. This clone was counted a single time. Produced via immunoSEQ multiplex PCR; TCRdb's table is partial and in-frame only. The sample shows about 200,000 clones, more than 75% of them seen only once. This CDR3 is 12 amino acids long. The germline V gene encodes CDR1 MDHEN and CDR2 SYDVKM. With 5 bases removed from V and 4 bases from J, the gap between germline ends came to 8 bases. The sequencing sample was made of PBMCs or T cells enriched from blood (not recorded which). The receptor's source is a woman aged 50 to 60 with acute COVID-19. The J gene is TRBJ1-2, the V gene TRBV28; no definite D call. The CDR3 region is CASSTEGYGYTF. CDR3 nucleotides: TGTGCCAGCAGTACAGAGGGCTATGGCTACACCTTC.